This TCR beta chain was observed in a study of T cells in Graves' hyperthyroidism and ophthalmopathy. Study-wide background: Peripheral blood was secured at the point of initial diagnosis, before any treatment.

Uncontrolled infection, other autoimmune disease, pregnancy or lactation barred patients from enrollment. The PBMCs had their origin in 10 ml of fresh peripheral blood. CDR1 is SGHTA, CDR2 FQGNSA, per germline. This CDR3 spans 14 amino acids. V dropped 1 base and J dropped 7 bases, with 14 bases sitting between them. Amplified regions were TCR beta CDR3 sequences from RNA transcripts. HTBI primers were used for first-round RT-PCR of the TCR CDR3. One entry per CDR3 protein results from TCRdb running MiXCR on the multiplex PCR reads. The sample lists approximately 370,000 distinct CDR3 sequences; about 15% were seen once. Many counts were recorded for this clonotype.

Sequencing was carried out using blood. The chain uses TRBV7-2 and TRBJ2-7; D not resolved. The source of this sequence is a woman in her 30s with Graves' hyperthyroidism. The CDR3 sequence is CASSLEYPWDEQYF. In DNA, the CDR3 is TGTGCCAGCAGCTTAGAGTACCCCTGGGATGAGCAGTACTTC.